The 19 T cell receptor beta chains below all came from one sample that was sequenced in a study of blood T cell repertoires in COVID-19. The protocol was immunoSEQ multiplex PCR, while the TCRdb copy is restricted to in-frame clones and leaves out a portion. The sample has 75,000 to 95,000 clones, approximately 88% seen once. Sequences were obtained from peripheral blood. All receptors derive from a woman aged 55 to 70 with COVID-19, enrolled during active disease.

The J gene is TRBJ1-3, the V gene TRBV24-1; D is possibly TRBD1 (6 bases). V was cut by 3 bases and J by 0 bases, with 11 bases left in between. Germline CDR1 reads KGHDR; CDR2 reads SFDVKD. The CDR3 has 16 amino acids. The chain's CDR3 is CATSDRDTSSGNTIYF. The CDR3 DNA reads as TGTGCCACCAGTGATAGGGACACCTCCTCTGGAAACACCATATATTTT.

The genes are TRBV4-2 and TRBJ2-7; 9 nucleotides line up with TRBD2. This CDR3 spans 16 amino acids. V lost 0 bases, J lost 2 bases, and 5 bases stayed unmatched. Germline lookup yields CDR1 LGHNA and CDR2 YNFKEQ. Here the CDR3 reads CASSQETSGSPYEQYF. The CDR3 DNA sequence: TGTGCCAGCAGCCAAGAGACTAGCGGTTCACCCTACGAGCAGTACTTC.

This clone was detected a few times. This rearrangement joins TRBV12-3 or TRBV12-4 to TRBJ1-2; D is perhaps TRBD1 (6 bases). The length of the CDR3 is 12 residues. With 5 bases removed from V and 11 bases from J, the gap between germline ends came to 15 bases. The CDR3 nucleotides read TGTGCCAGCAGTGGGACCGGGACACCATACACCTTC. This gives the protein CASSGTGTPYTF.

This chain uses TRBV9 with TRBJ2-1, with 8 bases that match TRBD2. CDR1 is SGDLS and CDR2 is YYNGEE in the germline V gene. With V trimmed by 0 bases and J by 5 bases, 16 bases remained unmatched. The CDR3 contains 19 residues. CDR3 region: CASSVGQRGSLNPDNEQFF. DNA for the CDR3: TGTGCCAGCAGCGTAGGTCAGCGGGGGAGCCTCAACCCCGACAATGAGCAGTTCTTC.

The genes are TRBV30 and TRBJ1-2; 9 bases are shared with TRBD1. The CDR3 spans 12 residues. V lost 1 base to trimming and J lost 10 bases; unmatched junction nucleotides: 4. Germline V gene sequence: CDR1 GTSNPN, CDR2 SVGIG (reference sequence). In nucleotides, the CDR3 is TGTGCCTGGAGTGGGGACAGGGAGGACTACACCTTC. Protein: CAWSGDREDYTF.

The chain employs TRBV3-1 (or the pseudogene TRBV3-2) and TRBJ1-1, with no clear D. CDR1 and CDR2 from the germline V gene are LGHDT and YNNKEL (reference sequence). There are 15 residues in the CDR3. Trimming took off 1 base at V and 1 base at J, with 10 bases between the two ends. Here the CDR3 DNA reads TGTGCCAGCAGCCAAGGTTCTCGGGGGAACACTGAAGCTTTCTTT. It is translated as CASSQGSRGNTEAFF.

This chain links TRBV5-5 with TRBJ2-7; possibly TRBD2 for D (6 bases). CDR1 and CDR2 from the germline V gene are SGHKS and YYEKEE (reference sequence). This CDR3 is built from 11 residues. Trimming removed 4 bases from V and 6 bases from J, with 8 bases in between. The CDR3 loop reads CASSAGGEQYF. The CDR3 bases are TGTGCCAGCAGCGCCGGGGGCGAGCAGTACTTC.

The chain employs TRBV9 and TRBJ1-2; D remains unclear. CDR3 size: 18 residues. V dropped 0 bases and J dropped 4 bases, with 22 bases sitting between them. CDR1 is SGDLS, CDR2 YYNGEE, per germline. The CDR3 bases are TGTGCCAGCAGCGTAGGTCGGGGTTTAGATATGGGATCCTATGGCTACACCTTC. It yields the protein CASSVGRGLDMGSYGYTF.

This chain connects TRBV5-1 to TRBJ1-1; the D is unclear. The V end lost 0 bases, the J end lost 0 bases, and 9 bases lay between the germline ends. This CDR3 is 15 amino acids long. Germline V gene lookup returns CDR1 SGHRS and CDR2 YFSETQ. The CDR3 sequence is CASSLAEGVNTEAFF. Here the CDR3 DNA reads TGCGCCAGCAGCTTGGCCGAGGGCGTGAACACTGAAGCTTTCTTT.

The chain carries TRBV4-2 and TRBJ2-7; D might be TRBD1 (6 bases). With 0 bases removed from V and 0 bases from J, the gap between germline ends came to 15 bases. The germline V gene has CDR1 LGHNA and CDR2 YNFKEQ. There are 17 residues in the CDR3. The CDR3 region has the DNA TGTGCCAGCAGCCAAGATTTACAACCAGGGGCCTCCTACGAGCAGTACTTC. Protein sequence: CASSQDLQPGASYEQYF.

CDR3 residues: CSVDSLWGEQFF. The CDR3 DNA reads TGCAGCGTAGACAGCCTTTGGGGTGAGCAGTTCTTC. This chain links TRBV29-1 with TRBJ2-1, with a tentative D call TRBD1 (5 bases). Trimming shortened V by 6 bases and J by 9 bases, and 15 bases separated the two germline ends. The CDR3 loop spans 12 amino acids. The germline V gene encodes CDR1 SQVTM and CDR2 ANQGSEA.

This clone was found a few times. The chain combines TRBV5-6 with TRBJ2-5; 9 bases map to TRBD1. Looked up from germline, CDR1 is SGHDT and CDR2 is YYEEEE. V dropped 3 bases and J dropped 3; count of bases not matched to a gene: 9. This CDR3 contains 16 residues. This CDR3 is CASSSWRTGAEETQYF. CDR3 DNA sequence: TGTGCCAGCAGCTCATGGCGGACAGGGGCTGAAGAGACCCAGTACTTC.

The chain combines TRBV5-1 with TRBJ2-2, with D tentatively TRBD1 (6 bases). V was shortened by 1 base and J by 4 bases, with 14 bases between the two germline ends. This CDR3 comprises 16 residues. CDR1 is SGHRS, CDR2 YFSETQ, per germline. In nucleotides, the CDR3 is TGCGCCAGCAGCTTGTCAGGGGCGGTCAGCACCGGGGAGCTGTTTTTT. As protein: CASSLSGAVSTGELFF. Together with reference TRBV5-1 and TRBJ2-2, the CDR3 gives the full variable domain: KAGVTQTPRYLIKTRGQQVTLSCSPISGHRSVSWYQQTPGQGLQFLFEYFSETQRNKGNFPGRFSGRQFSNSRSEMNVSTLELGDSALYLCASSLSGAVSTGELFFGEGSRLTVL.

There are a few counts of this clone. This chain joins TRBV18 and TRBJ2-1; 8 positions match TRBD1. From germline, CDR1 is KGHSH and CDR2 LQKENI. The V segment lost 4 bases and the J segment 5 bases; nucleotides outside the gene matches: 7. This CDR3 spans 15 amino acids. CDR3 sequence (DNA): TGTGCCAGCTCACTCGCGAGGGGACAGGACAATGAGCAGTTCTTC. This codes for CASSLARGQDNEQFF.

The chain couples TRBV2 to TRBJ1-1; D might be TRBD1 (5 bases). V shed 6 bases and J shed 0 bases, with 20 bases lying between them. CDR3 size: 17 residues. Germline V gene lookup returns CDR1 SNHLY and CDR2 FYNNEI. This CDR3 is CASSPGNLAIMNTEAFF. The CDR3 coding sequence is TGTGCCAGCAGCCCAGGGAATCTGGCAATAATGAACACTGAAGCTTTCTTT.

This clone was counted a single time. This specimen includes other DNA sequences encoding the same CDR3. The chain employs TRBV6-5 and TRBJ1-5; TRBD1 matches 7 bases. V dropped 5 bases and J dropped 4; count of bases not matched to a gene: 2. Germline V gene lookup returns CDR1 MNHEY and CDR2 SVGAGI. The CDR3 runs 13 residues. The CDR3 nucleotides are TGTGCCAGCAGTCTACAGGGGAATCAGCCCCAGCATTTT. Translating it yields CASSLQGNQPQHF.

The chain joins TRBV5-3 to TRBJ2-4, with a possible D match to TRBD2 (6 bases). TRBV5-3 counts as an open reading frame of uncertain function. Trimming took off 4 bases at V and 9 bases at J, with 17 bases between the two ends. The length of the CDR3 is 14 residues. The CDR3 sequence: CARSPATSFGIQYF. The CDR3 DNA follows: TGTGCCAGAAGCCCAGCGACTAGTTTCGGCATTCAGTACTTC.

Only one count was recorded for this clone. The chain uses TRBV6-4 and TRBJ2-2; tentative D call: TRBD2 (6 bases). V lost 6 bases and J 4 bases, leaving 15 bases between the germline ends. Per the germline V gene, CDR1 is MRHNA and CDR2 is SNTAGT. The CDR3 consists of 15 residues. CDR3 sequence: CASSPGTPATGELFF. Written as DNA, the CDR3 is TGTGCCAGCAGCCCCGGGACTCCCGCCACCGGGGAGCTGTTTTTT.

The chain has TRBV5-5 and TRBJ1-1; D gene unclear. This CDR3 has 13 amino acids. The germline V gene has CDR1 SGHKS and CDR2 YYEKEE (reference sequence). V was shortened by 2 bases and J by 7 bases, with 12 bases between the two germline ends. In DNA, the CDR3 is TGTGCCAGCAGCTTTGAAACGAGCTTTGAAGCTTTCTTT. This sequence encodes CASSFETSFEAFF.